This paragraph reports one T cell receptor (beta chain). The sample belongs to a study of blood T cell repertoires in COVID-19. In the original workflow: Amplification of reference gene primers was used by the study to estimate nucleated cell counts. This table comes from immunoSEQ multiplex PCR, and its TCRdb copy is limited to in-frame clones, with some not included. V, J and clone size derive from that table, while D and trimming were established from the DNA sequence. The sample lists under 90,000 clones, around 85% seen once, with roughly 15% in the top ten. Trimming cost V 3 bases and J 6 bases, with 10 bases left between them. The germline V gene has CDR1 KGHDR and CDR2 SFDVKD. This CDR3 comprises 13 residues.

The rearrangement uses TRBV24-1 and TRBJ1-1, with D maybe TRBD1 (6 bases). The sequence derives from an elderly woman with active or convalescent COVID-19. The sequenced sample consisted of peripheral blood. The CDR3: CATSDTGFSEAFF. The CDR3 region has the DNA TGTGCCACCAGTGATACAGGGTTCTCTGAAGCTTTCTTT.